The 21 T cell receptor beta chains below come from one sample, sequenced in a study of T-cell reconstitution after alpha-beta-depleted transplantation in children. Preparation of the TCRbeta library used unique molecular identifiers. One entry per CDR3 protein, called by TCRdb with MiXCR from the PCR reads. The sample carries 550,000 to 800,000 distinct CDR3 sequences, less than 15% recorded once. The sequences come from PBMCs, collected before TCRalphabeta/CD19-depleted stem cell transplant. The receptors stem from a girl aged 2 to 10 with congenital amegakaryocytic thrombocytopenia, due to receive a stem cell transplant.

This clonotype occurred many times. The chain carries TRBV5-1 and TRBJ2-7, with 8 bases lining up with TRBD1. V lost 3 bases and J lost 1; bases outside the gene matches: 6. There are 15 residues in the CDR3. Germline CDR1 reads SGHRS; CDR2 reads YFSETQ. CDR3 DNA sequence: TGCGCCAGCAGCTATGTTGGGACAGGTTCCTACGAGCAGTACTTC. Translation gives CASSYVGTGSYEQYF.

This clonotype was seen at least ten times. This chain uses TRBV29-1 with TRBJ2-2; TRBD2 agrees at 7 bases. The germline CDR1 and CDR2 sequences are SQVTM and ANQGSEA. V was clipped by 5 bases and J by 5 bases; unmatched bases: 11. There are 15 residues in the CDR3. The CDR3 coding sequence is TGCAGCGTTAGGGTAGCGGGTCTTGAGACCGGGGAGCTGTTTTTT. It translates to CSVRVAGLETGELFF.

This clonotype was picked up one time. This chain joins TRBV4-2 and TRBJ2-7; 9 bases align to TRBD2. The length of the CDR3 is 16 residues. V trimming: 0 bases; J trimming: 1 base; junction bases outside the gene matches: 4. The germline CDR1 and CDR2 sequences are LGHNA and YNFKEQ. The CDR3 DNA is TGTGCCAGCAGCCAAGATTCCACTAGCGGGTCCTACGAGCAGTACTTC. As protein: CASSQDSTSGSYEQYF.

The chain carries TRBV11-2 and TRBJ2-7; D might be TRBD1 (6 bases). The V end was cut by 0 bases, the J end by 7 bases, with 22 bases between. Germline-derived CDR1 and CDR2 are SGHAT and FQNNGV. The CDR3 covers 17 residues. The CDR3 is CASSLEAGLGAGEEQYF. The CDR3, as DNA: TGTGCCAGCAGCTTAGAAGCTGGTCTTGGTGCAGGGGAAGAGCAGTACTTC.

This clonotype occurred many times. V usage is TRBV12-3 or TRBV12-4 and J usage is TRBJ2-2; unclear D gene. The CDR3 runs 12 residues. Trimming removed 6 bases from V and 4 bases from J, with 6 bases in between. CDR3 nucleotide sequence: TGTGCCAGCAGCCTCATCACCGGGGAGCTGTTTTTT. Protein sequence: CASSLITGELFF.

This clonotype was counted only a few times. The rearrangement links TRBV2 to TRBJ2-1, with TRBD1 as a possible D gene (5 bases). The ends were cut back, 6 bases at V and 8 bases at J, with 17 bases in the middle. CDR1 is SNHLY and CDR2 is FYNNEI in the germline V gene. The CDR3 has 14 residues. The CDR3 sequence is CASRSTLGRDEQFF. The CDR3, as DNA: TGTGCCAGCAGATCTACCTTGGGCAGGGATGAGCAGTTCTTC.

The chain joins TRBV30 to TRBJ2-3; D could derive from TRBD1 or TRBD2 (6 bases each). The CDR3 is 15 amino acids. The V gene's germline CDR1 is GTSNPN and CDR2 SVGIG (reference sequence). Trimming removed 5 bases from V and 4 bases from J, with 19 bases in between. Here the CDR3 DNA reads TGTGCCTGGGGAGGCGGGACACCAAGTGCAGATACGCAGTATTTT. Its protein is CAWGGGTPSADTQYF.

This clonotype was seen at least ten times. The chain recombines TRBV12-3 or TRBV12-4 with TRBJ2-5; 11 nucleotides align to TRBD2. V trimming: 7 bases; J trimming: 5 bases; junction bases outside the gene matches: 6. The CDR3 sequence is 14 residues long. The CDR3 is CASNLAGGSETQYF. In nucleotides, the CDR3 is TGTGCCAGCAATCTAGCGGGAGGTTCGGAGACCCAGTACTTC.

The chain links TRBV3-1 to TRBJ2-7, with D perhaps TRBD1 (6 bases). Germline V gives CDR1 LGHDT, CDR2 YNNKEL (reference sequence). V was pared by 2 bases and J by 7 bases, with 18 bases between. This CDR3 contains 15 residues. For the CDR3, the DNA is TGTGCCAGCAGCCAAAGCGTTACAGGGATGGAAGAGCAGTACTTC. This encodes CASSQSVTGMEEQYF.

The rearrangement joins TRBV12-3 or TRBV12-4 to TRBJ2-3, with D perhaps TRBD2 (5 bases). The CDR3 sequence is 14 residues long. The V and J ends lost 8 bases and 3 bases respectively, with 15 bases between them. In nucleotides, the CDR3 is TGTGCCAGCCTTTCGGGGTGGGCAACAGATACGCAGTATTTT. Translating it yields CASLSGWATDTQYF.

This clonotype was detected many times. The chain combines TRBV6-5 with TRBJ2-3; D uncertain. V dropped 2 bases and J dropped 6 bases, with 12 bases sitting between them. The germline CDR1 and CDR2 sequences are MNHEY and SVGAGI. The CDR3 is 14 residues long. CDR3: CASSYRDRRDTQYF. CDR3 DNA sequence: TGTGCCAGCAGTTACCGTGATAGGCGGGATACGCAGTATTTT.

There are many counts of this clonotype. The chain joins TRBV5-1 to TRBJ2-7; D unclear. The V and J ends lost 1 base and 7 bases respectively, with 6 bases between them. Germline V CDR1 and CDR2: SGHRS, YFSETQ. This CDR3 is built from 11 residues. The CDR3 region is CASSLSEEQYF. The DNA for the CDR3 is TGCGCCAGCAGCTTGTCGGAAGAGCAGTACTTC.

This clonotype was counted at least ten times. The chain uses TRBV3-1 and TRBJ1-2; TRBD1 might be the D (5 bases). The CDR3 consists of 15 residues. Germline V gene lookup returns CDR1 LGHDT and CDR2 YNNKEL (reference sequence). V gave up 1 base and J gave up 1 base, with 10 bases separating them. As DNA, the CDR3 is TGTGCCAGCAGCCAAGGCCCAGGGATTAACTATGGCTACACCTTC. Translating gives CASSQGPGINYGYTF.

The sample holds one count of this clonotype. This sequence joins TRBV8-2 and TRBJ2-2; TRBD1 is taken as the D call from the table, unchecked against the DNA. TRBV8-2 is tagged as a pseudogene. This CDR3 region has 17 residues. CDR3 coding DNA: TGTGCCAGCAGCTTGGGACGGGGCATTGCGAACGCCGGGGAGCTGTTTTTT. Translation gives CASSLGRGIANAGELFF.

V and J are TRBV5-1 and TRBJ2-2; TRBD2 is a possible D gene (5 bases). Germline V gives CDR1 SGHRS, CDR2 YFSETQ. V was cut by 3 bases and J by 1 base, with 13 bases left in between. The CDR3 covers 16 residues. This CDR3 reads CASSWAQRLNTGELFF. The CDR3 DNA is TGCGCCAGCAGCTGGGCCCAGCGGTTGAACACCGGGGAGCTGTTTTTT.

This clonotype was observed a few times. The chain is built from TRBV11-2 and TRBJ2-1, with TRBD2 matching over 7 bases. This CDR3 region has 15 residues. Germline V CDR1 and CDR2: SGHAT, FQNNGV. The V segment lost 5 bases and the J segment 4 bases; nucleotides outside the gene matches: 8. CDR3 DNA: TGTGCCAGCAGCCGCGCGGGGGAGCGGTACAATGAGCAGTTCTTC. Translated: CASSRAGERYNEQFF. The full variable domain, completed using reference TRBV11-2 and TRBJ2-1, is EAGVAQSPRYKIIEKRQSVAFWCNPISGHATLYWYQQILGQGPKLLIQFQNNGVVDDSQLPKDRFSAERLKGVDSTLKIQPAKLEDSAVYLCASSRAGERYNEQFFGPGTRLTVL.

This chain's CDR3 is CASSSGQADTYEQYF. The CDR3 bases are TGTGCCAGCAGCTCCGGACAGGCAGACACCTACGAGCAGTACTTC. The chain is built from TRBV28 and TRBJ2-7; 7 nucleotides agree with TRBD1. The CDR3 contains 15 residues. V shed 6 bases and J 2 bases; nucleotides not matched to a gene: 10. Germline V gene sequence: CDR1 MDHEN, CDR2 SYDVKM.

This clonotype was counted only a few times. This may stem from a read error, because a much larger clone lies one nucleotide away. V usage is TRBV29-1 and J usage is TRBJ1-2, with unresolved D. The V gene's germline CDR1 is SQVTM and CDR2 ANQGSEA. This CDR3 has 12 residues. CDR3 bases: TGCAGCGTTGAGTGGGGTAACTATGGCTACTCCTTC. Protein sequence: CSVEWGNYGYSF. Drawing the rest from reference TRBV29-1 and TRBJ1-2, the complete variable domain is SAVISQKPSRDICQRGTSLTIQCQVDSQVTMMFWYRQQPGQSLTLIATANQGSEATYESGFVIDKFPISRPNLTFSTLTVSNMSPEDSSIYLCSVEWGNYGYSFGSGTRLTVV.

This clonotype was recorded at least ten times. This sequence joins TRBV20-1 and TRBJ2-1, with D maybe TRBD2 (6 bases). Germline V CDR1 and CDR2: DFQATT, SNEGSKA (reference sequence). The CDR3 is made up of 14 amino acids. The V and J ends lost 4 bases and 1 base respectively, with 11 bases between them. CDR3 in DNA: TGCAGTGCTACAGCGGGTACGTCCTACAATGAGCAGTTCTTC. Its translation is CSATAGTSYNEQFF.

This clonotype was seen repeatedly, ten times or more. CDR3 in DNA: TGCAGCGTTGAAGAAGGAGAGGGAGCTTTCTTT. It encodes CSVEEGEGAFF. The chain is built from TRBV29-1 and TRBJ1-1; D gene ambiguous. CDR1 is SQVTM and CDR2 is ANQGSEA in the germline V gene. V lost 0 bases and J lost 10, with 9 bases in between. The CDR3 covers 11 residues.

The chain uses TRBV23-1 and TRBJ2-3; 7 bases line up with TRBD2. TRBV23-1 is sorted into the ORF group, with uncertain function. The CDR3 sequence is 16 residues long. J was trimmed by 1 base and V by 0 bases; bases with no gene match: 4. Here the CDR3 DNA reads TGCGCCAGCAGTCAATCGGGGGGGTATGGCACAGATACGCAGTATTTT. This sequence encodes CASSQSGGYGTDTQYF.